Each of the 19 T cell receptor beta chains below was sequenced from the same sample in a study of blood T cells in healthy people across ages. The second PCR ran about 6 to 11 cycles with a sample-barcoded 5' primer and J-beta primers. TCRdb reprocessed the 5' RACE reads with MiXCR, giving one entry per CDR3 protein. The profile shows 450,000 to 600,000 distinct CDR3 sequences, about 27% of them singletons. These data were likewise used in another study, on T cells of mothers and their children.

Sequences were obtained from blood. These TCRs come from a boy aged 2 to 10 in good health.

For the CDR3, the DNA is TGCGCCAGCAGCCAAGAGTCAGGGGCCGGTGAGACCCAGTACTTC. This sequence encodes CASSQESGAGETQYF. V and J are TRBV4-1 and TRBJ2-5; D is possibly TRBD1 (6 bases). This CDR3 has 15 amino acids. Looked up from germline, CDR1 is MGHRA and CDR2 is YSYEKL. V was cut by 0 bases and J by 5 bases, with 13 bases left in between.

The chain carries TRBV29-1 and TRBJ2-7, with 7 bases identical to TRBD2. The V and J ends lost 7 bases and 2 bases, in that order; junction bases with no gene match: 5. Germline V gives CDR1 SQVTM, CDR2 ANQGSEA. This CDR3 contains 12 residues. The CDR3 loop is CSAVTSAYEQYF. In DNA form, the CDR3 reads TGCAGCGCCGTTACTAGCGCCTACGAGCAGTACTTC.

This clonotype came up many times. The chain uses TRBV29-1 and TRBJ2-3; D might be TRBD2 (5 bases). From germline, CDR1 is SQVTM and CDR2 ANQGSEA. V lost 4 bases, J lost 4 bases, and 12 bases lay in between. The CDR3 contains 13 residues. CDR3 protein: CSVGTLASDTQYF. CDR3 in DNA: TGCAGCGTTGGAACGCTAGCTTCAGATACGCAGTATTTT.

The V call is TRBV5-4, the J call TRBJ2-1, with D uncertain. Germline V gene data show CDR1 as SGHNT and CDR2 as YYREEE (reference sequence). The V gene lost 3 bases and the J gene lost 8 bases, with 15 bases spanning the gap. The CDR3 runs to 14 residues. The CDR3: CASSSLSRRDEQFF. The DNA for the CDR3 is TGTGCCAGCAGCTCGCTCTCCCGAAGGGATGAGCAGTTCTTC.

The rearrangement uses TRBV20-1 and TRBJ2-5; D gene uncertain. Trimming stripped 2 bases from V and 4 bases from J, with 11 bases between. This CDR3 has 13 amino acids. Germline loops: CDR1 DFQATT, CDR2 SNEGSKA (reference sequence). The CDR3 DNA sequence: TGCAGTGCTAGAACGGCAGGAGTAGAGACCCAGTACTTC. This sequence encodes CSARTAGVETQYF.

The genes are TRBV7-9 and TRBJ1-1; D not certain. Germline-derived CDR1 and CDR2 are SEHNR and FQNEAQ (reference sequence). CDR3 length equals 13 residues. Trimming pared 2 bases from V and 10 bases from J, leaving 14 bases between. For the CDR3, the DNA is TGTGCCAGCAGCTTAATAGCGCAGGAGATAGCTTTCTTT. Its translation: CASSLIAQEIAFF.

The CDR3 spells CASSHGLAGGSPGVEQYF. As DNA, the CDR3 is TGTGCCAGCAGTCACGGACTAGCGGGGGGCTCCCCCGGGGTTGAGCAGTACTTC. The chain carries TRBV27 and TRBJ2-7; 14 nucleotides line up with TRBD2. The CDR3 covers 18 residues. Germline-derived CDR1 and CDR2 are MNHEY and SMNVEV (reference sequence). V shed 5 bases and J 7 bases; nucleotides not matched to a gene: 16.

V usage is TRBV19 and J usage is TRBJ1-5; tentatively, D is TRBD1 (6 bases). Trimming took 6 bases from V and 2 from J, leaving 17 bases between them. The CDR3 covers 16 residues. Germline V gene data show CDR1 as LNHDA and CDR2 as SQIVND (reference sequence). CDR3 sequence: CASSRPQGVGNQPQHF. CDR3 DNA sequence: TGTGCCAGTAGCCGTCCACAGGGTGTGGGCAATCAGCCCCAGCATTTT.

This clonotype was found a few times. The chain joins TRBV14 to TRBJ2-3; no definite D call. The CDR3 extends over 18 amino acids. Germline V CDR1 and CDR2: SGHDN, FVKESK. The V end lost 4 bases, the J end lost 2 bases, and 22 bases lay between the germline ends. Here the CDR3 DNA reads TGTGCCAGCAGCCGCGTTGTAAACCGGAACAATATCACAGATACGCAGTATTTT. Translating gives CASSRVVNRNNITDTQYF. Supplemented by reference TRBV14 and TRBJ2-3, the full variable domain reads EAGVTQFPSHSVIEKGQTVTLRCDPISGHDNLYWYRRVMGKEIKFLLHFVKESKQDESGMPNNRFLAERTGGTYSTLKVQPAELEDSGVYFCASSRVVNRNNITDTQYFGPGTRLTVL.

There are a few counts of this clonotype. V and J are TRBV5-5 and TRBJ1-4; possible D gene TRBD1, 5 bases. CDR3 length: 16 residues. V lost 0 bases and J lost 6, with 15 bases in between. Germline lookup yields CDR1 SGHKS and CDR2 YYEKEE (reference sequence). This CDR3 is CASSLGQTGVDEKLFF. The CDR3 bases are TGTGCCAGCAGCTTGGGACAGACGGGGGTCGATGAAAAACTGTTTTTT.

In this sample, this clonotype turned up a few times. The J gene is TRBJ1-1, the V gene TRBV11-2; 7 bases are shared with TRBD1. CDR3 length: 16 amino acids. From germline, CDR1 is SGHAT and CDR2 FQNNGV. Trimming at V came to 1 base and at J to 3 bases, leaving 8 bases not matched to a gene. The CDR3 DNA reads TGTGCCAGCAGCTTAGTACGCGGGCAGGGGGACACTGAAGCTTTCTTT. Protein: CASSLVRGQGDTEAFF.

In this sample, this clonotype turned up a few times. This sequence joins TRBV2 and TRBJ2-4; 10 bases line up with TRBD2. This CDR3 is 13 amino acids long. Unmatched junction bases numbered 7, after V lost 8 bases and J lost 9 bases. The germline V gene has CDR1 SNHLY and CDR2 FYNNEI. CDR3 protein: CASSLAGSSIQYF. The DNA of the CDR3 is TGTGCCAGCTCACTAGCGGGGTCTTCCATTCAGTACTTC.

This chain joins TRBV27 and TRBJ1-5; no reliable D call. Deletions cut 4 bases from V and 0 bases from J, with 10 bases between. The germline V gene encodes CDR1 MNHEY and CDR2 SMNVEV (reference sequence). The CDR3 has 15 amino acids. CDR3 sequence: CASSSYRDSNQPQHF. The CDR3 DNA sequence: TGTGCCAGCAGTTCCTACAGAGATAGCAATCAGCCCCAGCATTTT.

The chain employs TRBV10-3 and TRBJ2-1; D might be TRBD1 or TRBD2, each matching 5 bases. The germline CDR1 and CDR2 sequences are ENHRY and SYGVKD. CDR3 length: 15 residues. The V and J ends lost 0 bases and 8 bases respectively, with 14 bases between them. In DNA, the CDR3 is TGTGCCATCAGTGAGTCGAGGGGCAGGTACGATGAGCAGTTCTTC. Protein: CAISESRGRYDEQFF.

In the case of this clonotype: Relative to the germline gene, one junction end is altered; a read error may explain this. This chain joins TRBV29-1 and TRBJ2-1, with D possibly matching TRBD2 (5 bases). Per the germline V gene, CDR1 is SQVTM and CDR2 is ANQGSEA. This CDR3 region has 13 residues. CDR3 sequence: CSVGQRSYNERFF. The CDR3, as DNA: TGCAGCGTTGGGCAGCGGAGCTACAATGAGCGGTTCTTC.

Regarding this clonotype: Given a much more abundant clone one base away, this may be a read error. This likely comes from a read error, as the CDR3 has no conserved phenylalanine or tryptophan at its end. The V and J genes are TRBV2 and TRBJ2-6; 8 bases line up with TRBD1. Germline CDR1 SNHLY, CDR2 FYNNEI. Trimming removed 3 bases from V and 3 bases from J; junction bases left unmatched: 1. The CDR3 contains 15 residues. The chain's CDR3 is CASSDRGRGANVLTL. CDR3 DNA: TGTGCCAGCAGTGACAGGGGGCGTGGGGCCAACGTCCTGACTCTC.

This clonotype was seen a handful of times. V is TRBV5-1 and J is TRBJ2-5; possibly TRBD2 for D (6 bases). Looked up from germline, CDR1 is SGHRS and CDR2 is YFSETQ. This CDR3 comprises 14 residues. V was clipped by 4 bases and J by 2 bases, with 12 bases between them. The CDR3 is CASSVTSQQETQYF. The CDR3 DNA follows: TGCGCCAGCAGCGTTACTAGCCAGCAAGAGACCCAGTACTTC.

This clonotype was found a few times. The rearrangement uses TRBV29-1 and TRBJ1-1; unclear D gene. With 2 bases removed from V and 4 bases from J, the gap between germline ends came to 8 bases. The CDR3 length is 12 residues. CDR1 and CDR2 from the germline V gene are SQVTM and ANQGSEA. For the CDR3, the DNA is TGCAGCGTTGAATTAGGGAGCACTGAAGCTTTCTTT. Encoded protein: CSVELGSTEAFF.

The gene calls are TRBV6-2 or TRBV6-3 and TRBJ2-3; TRBD2 agrees at 7 bases. CDR3 length: 14 amino acids. CDR1 is MNHEY and CDR2 is SVGEGT in the germline V gene. V was pared by 7 bases and J by 2 bases, with 6 bases of the junction left unmatched. The CDR3 sequence is CASIRGLDTDTQYF. In nucleotides, the CDR3 is TGTGCCAGCATTAGAGGACTAGACACAGATACGCAGTATTTT.